This T cell receptor (beta chain) was documented in a study of blood T cell repertoires in COVID-19. Overall study: Sources were T cells, B-cell-depleted T cells, or PBMCs; the material itself was cDNA or gDNA.

The CDR3 covers 14 residues. The V gene's germline CDR1 is SGHVS and CDR2 FQNEAQ. Trimming shortened V by 1 base and J by 2 bases, and 9 bases separated the two germline ends. Authors' methods: By means of reference gene primer amplification, nucleated cell counts were estimated. Measured with immunoSEQ multiplex PCR; TCRdb has only the in-frame clones, and not every one. V and J calls and clone size are as listed in that table; D and trimming were resolved from the DNA. Of fewer than 150,000 clones in the sample, just over 75% are singletons; the top ten hold 10% to 14%. This chain joins TRBV7-8 and TRBJ2-7, with D possibly matching TRBD1 (5 bases). Sequencing used peripheral blood. This receptor was identified in a human donor in a cohort sampled during active COVID-19. Here the CDR3 reads CASSLETATYEQYF. CDR3 DNA sequence: TGTGCCAGCAGCTTAGAGACAGCAACCTACGAGCAGTACTTC.